These T cell receptor beta chains were read from a single sample in a study of human T cells and chemical hapten exposure. Using its own MiXCR run on the RACE reads, TCRdb lists one record per CDR3 protein. The repertoire consists of approximately 350,000 distinct CDR3 sequences, with around 6.9% occurring once and the leading ten covering more than 7%. The sequenced sample was whole blood, obtained in connection with sensitization to the hapten diphenylcyclopropenone (DPC). Receptor source: a woman between 18 and 30 years old with alopecia areata. Some clones in this sample may be carry-over from other donors' samples. CDR3s include the opening cysteine and the closing phenylalanine or tryptophan. D genes are given only for firm matches. Some rows have no size entry. The others give once, few or many, or a class for an expanded clone.

.	few	TRBJ2-3	TRBV20-1	CSAFLGGTDTQYF	TGCAGTGCTTTTCTCGGGGGCACAGATACGCAGTATTTT
TRBD2	.	TRBJ2-4	TRBV6-5	CASSYPPTPGGQLAKNIQYF	TGTGCCAGCAGTTACCCGCCCACCCCGGGGGGGCAATTAGCCAAAAACATTCAGTACTTC
.	many	TRBJ1-2	TRBV3-1	CASSDGGSYGYTF	TGTGCCAGCAGTGACGGGGGCAGCTATGGCTACACCTTC
TRBD1	few	TRBJ2-7	TRBV4-2	CASSLQGGQGFQEQYF	TGTGCCAGCAGCCTGCAGGGGGGACAGGGGTTCCAAGAGCAGTACTTC
.	.	TRBJ1-1	TRBV11-3	CASSLVSRRQALEAFF	TGTGCCAGCAGCTTAGTTTCGCGCCGACAGGCCCTGGAAGCTTTCTTT
.	many	TRBJ1-6	TRBV14	CASSQEGKSPLHF	TGTGCCAGCAGCCAAGAGGGCAAGTCACCCCTCCACTTT
.	.	TRBJ1-2	TRBV6-2/TRBV6-3	CASRTGSLPQGYTF	TGTGCCAGCAGGACCGGGTCCCTCCCGCAGGGCTACACCTTC
TRBD1	.	TRBJ2-3	TRBV18	CASSPETGGPDTQYF	TGTGCCAGCTCACCAGAGACAGGGGGCCCAGATACGCAGTATTTT
TRBD2	many	TRBJ2-4	TRBV5-6	CASSLGLAEYF	TGTGCCAGCAGCTTGGGACTAGCGGAGTACTTC
TRBD1	many	TRBJ1-1	TRBV4-2	CASSQEEGQGATEAFF	TGTGCCAGCAGCCAAGAGGAGGGACAGGGGGCCACTGAAGCTTTCTTT
.	few	TRBJ2-7	TRBV6-5	CASSYGPTPYEQYF	TGTGCCAGCAGTTACGGTCCGACCCCCTACGAGCAGTACTTC
TRBD1	.	TRBJ2-1	TRBV9	CASSPRTGPVLPNEQFF	TGTGCCAGCAGCCCCCGGACAGGGCCAGTCCTACCCAATGAGCAGTTCTTC
TRBD1	few	TRBJ1-6	TRBV7-8	CASSPRTGFESPLHF	TGTGCCAGCAGCCCCCGGACAGGGTTCGAATCACCCCTCCACTTT
.	many	TRBJ2-7	TRBV5-6	CASSLAGIEQYF	TGTGCCAGCAGCTTGGCAGGGATTGAGCAGTACTTC
TRBD1	.	TRBJ1-1	TRBV20-1	CSARTGGASTEAFF	TGCAGTGCTAGGACAGGGGGCGCGAGCACTGAAGCTTTCTTT
TRBD1	.	TRBJ2-7	TRBV18	CASSAAPTGGEQYF	TGTGCCAGCTCAGCGGCCCCAACAGGGGGCGAGCAGTACTTC
.	many	TRBJ2-2	TRBV29-1	CSVGQIANTGELFF	TGCAGCGTTGGACAGATCGCGAACACCGGGGAGCTGTTTTTT
TRBD1	many	TRBJ2-1	TRBV28	CASSLITLDRAHEQFF	TGTGCCAGCAGTCTCATAACATTGGACAGGGCCCATGAGCAGTTCTTC
.	many	TRBJ2-3	TRBV28	CASSSQLALTDTQYF	TGTGCCAGCAGTTCTCAACTAGCCCTCACAGATACGCAGTATTTT
.	few	TRBJ1-3	TRBV10-3	CAHQGDSGNTIYF	TGTGCACACCAGGGAGACTCTGGAAACACCATATATTTT
.	.	TRBJ1-5	TRBV4-3	CASSQVEGLGQPQHF	TGCGCCAGCAGCCAAGTTGAGGGACTTGGACAGCCCCAGCATTTT
.	.	TRBJ2-5	TRBV29-1	CSVAVAVRGTQYF	TGCAGCGTTGCGGTCGCGGTTAGAGGGACCCAGTACTTC
.	few	TRBJ2-6	TRBV27	CASALRLILPGANVLTF	TGTGCCAGCGCTCTACGGCTCATTTTACCTGGGGCCAACGTCCTGACTTTC
.	.	TRBJ1-2	TRBV28	CASSSAQINYGYTF	TGTGCCAGCAGTTCGGCACAGATTAACTATGGCTACACCTTC
.	few	TRBJ1-2	TRBV12-3/TRBV12-4	CASSLGPGYGYTF	TGTGCCAGCAGTTTAGGGCCAGGCTATGGCTACACCTTC
.	few	TRBJ1-1	TRBV5-6	CASSLVSVNTEAFF	TGTGCCAGCAGCTTGGTATCCGTGAACACTGAAGCTTTCTTT
TRBD1	.	TRBJ1-6	TRBV4-2	CASSQAMITGGGDSPLHF	TGTGCCAGCAGCCAAGCCATGATAACAGGGGGAGGAGATTCACCCCTCCACTTT
.	few	TRBJ1-1	TRBV7-2	CASSYAGGPNTEAFF	TGTGCCAGCAGTTATGCCGGCGGACCGAACACTGAAGCTTTCTTT
TRBD1	many	TRBJ1-2	TRBV27	CASRTGSGYGYTF	TGTGCCAGCAGGACAGGGTCTGGCTATGGCTACACCTTC